The 25 T cell receptor beta chains below were found in one sample sequenced in a study of blood T cell repertoires in COVID-19. The data were produced by immunoSEQ multiplex PCR, yet TCRdb's version contains in-frame clones alone and is incomplete. The sample holds roughly 190,000 clones, about 89% seen once. The sequencing sample was made of PBMCs or T cells enriched from blood (not recorded which). These receptors all come from a young woman who had recovered from COVID-19.

J is TRBJ1-5 and V is TRBV1; the tabulated D call, TRBD1, remains unverified against the DNA. TRBV1 is a pseudogene locus. The CDR3 contains 17 residues. CDR3 sequence reads: CTSSQVGIQGRGQPQHF. CDR3 in DNA: TGCACCAGCAGCCAAGTGGGGATACAGGGGCGTGGACAGCCCCAGCATTTT.

J is TRBJ2-7 and V is TRBV27; 10 bases are a match to TRBD1. V was clipped by 4 bases and J by 5 bases; unmatched bases: 8. The germline V gene encodes CDR1 MNHEY and CDR2 SMNVEV (reference sequence). The length of the CDR3 is 15 residues. CDR3 nucleotide sequence: TGTGCCAGCAGTTCTACCCGGGACAGGGGAAACGAGCAGTACTTC. Encoded protein: CASSSTRDRGNEQYF.

The chain links TRBV27 to TRBJ1-1; possibly TRBD1 for D (6 bases). The ends were cut back, 0 bases at V and 6 bases at J, with 8 bases in the middle. Germline V gives CDR1 MNHEY, CDR2 SMNVEV (reference sequence). CDR3 length: 13 residues. The CDR3 here is CASSLSRTAEAFF. In nucleotides, the CDR3 is TGTGCCAGCAGTTTATCTCGGACAGCTGAAGCTTTCTTT.

V usage is TRBV11-2 and J usage is TRBJ2-1; D is undetermined. Germline CDR1 reads SGHAT; CDR2 reads FQNNGV. The CDR3 consists of 16 residues. The V gene lost 1 base and the J gene lost 4 bases, with 14 bases spanning the gap. The CDR3 protein is CASSLVGGPEYNEQFF. The CDR3 DNA is TGTGCCAGCAGCTTAGTTGGTGGGCCGGAATACAATGAGCAGTTCTTC.

The chain is built from TRBV30 and TRBJ2-5; 11 bases align to TRBD2. With V trimmed by 4 bases and J by 4 bases, 5 bases remained unmatched. This CDR3 region has 14 residues. CDR1 is GTSNPN, CDR2 SVGIG, per germline (reference sequence). The CDR3 coding sequence is TGTGCCTGGACTAGCGGGAGGACCCCAGAGACCCAGTACTTC. It specifies CAWTSGRTPETQYF.

This clone occurred a few times. The sample has other DNA sequences that encode this CDR3 too. The chain recombines TRBV7-9 with TRBJ1-4; D is ambiguous. The CDR3 consists of 14 residues. Trimming cost V 4 bases and J 4 bases, with 10 bases left between them. CDR1 and CDR2 from the germline V gene are SEHNR and FQNEAQ (reference sequence). The DNA of the CDR3 is TGTGCCAGCAGCTCTACGGGGTTTAATGAAAAACTGTTTTTT. Translating it yields CASSSTGFNEKLFF.

This chain links TRBV7-9 with TRBJ2-7; 8 nucleotides agree with TRBD1. Losses at the gene ends were 1 base for V and 4 bases for J; bases not matched to a gene: 9. The CDR3 contains 16 residues. CDR1 and CDR2 from the germline V gene are SEHNR and FQNEAQ (reference sequence). The CDR3: CASSLVAGTGRYEQYF. In DNA form, the CDR3 reads TGTGCCAGCAGCTTAGTGGCGGGGACAGGACGGTACGAGCAGTACTTC.

The rearrangement uses TRBV6-5 and TRBJ1-6, with TRBD1 matching over 9 bases. V shed 4 bases and J 9 bases; nucleotides not matched to a gene: 7. CDR1 is MNHEY and CDR2 is SVGAGI in the germline V gene. The CDR3 contains 15 residues. Here the CDR3 reads CASSSVGQGFSPLHF. The CDR3 coding sequence is TGTGCCAGCAGTTCCGTGGGACAGGGTTTTTCACCCCTCCACTTT.

The genes are TRBV2 and TRBJ1-6; D remains ambiguous. V was shortened by 7 bases and J by 9 bases, with 16 bases between the two germline ends. CDR3 length: 14 residues. Germline CDR1 is SNHLY and CDR2 is FYNNEI. The CDR3 sequence: CASIGTELSSPLHF. The CDR3 nucleotides read TGTGCCAGCATCGGAACGGAACTATCTTCACCCCTCCACTTT.

This clone was recorded only once. This rearrangement joins TRBV3-1 (or the pseudogene TRBV3-2) to TRBJ1-5; D remains unclear. CDR3 size: 15 residues. Germline assignment: CDR1 LGHDT and CDR2 YNNKEL (reference sequence). Trimming cost V 3 bases and J 1 base, with 10 bases left between them. DNA for the CDR3: TGTGCCAGCAGCCAGGGCGACCGAAGCAATCAGCCCCAGCATTTT. Amino acid sequence: CASSQGDRSNQPQHF.

On this clone itself: One junction end does not reproduce the germline sequence, and a read error may be involved. The chain is built from TRBV7-7 and TRBJ2-2; 11 bases are shared with TRBD2. Germline CDR1 SSHAT, CDR2 FNYEAQ (reference sequence). CDR3 length: 15 amino acids. The CDR3 region is CASSPTSGSVGELFF. The CDR3 coding sequence is TGTGCTAGCAGCCCTACTAGCGGGAGCGTCGGGGAGCTGTTTTTT.

The V and J genes are TRBV30 and TRBJ2-6; D possibly corresponds to TRBD2 (5 bases). Per germline, CDR1 GTSNPN and CDR2 SVGIG (reference sequence). V was trimmed by 2 bases and J by 0 bases, leaving 8 bases between them. The CDR3 length is 15 residues. CDR3: CAWSQGGSGANVLTF. Here the CDR3 DNA reads TGTGCCTGGAGTCAAGGAGGCTCTGGGGCCAACGTCCTGACTTTC.

This rearrangement joins TRBV19 to TRBJ2-5; 9 bases align to TRBD2. Germline V gene sequence: CDR1 LNHDA, CDR2 SQIVND (reference sequence). The CDR3 runs to 15 residues. J gave up 5 bases and V 7 bases, and 11 bases lay outside the gene matches. CDR3 coding DNA: TGTGCCAGTACCTGGGGTAGCGGGAGTGGGGAGACCCAGTACTTC. This sequence encodes CASTWGSGSGETQYF.

The chain carries TRBV28 and TRBJ2-1, with TRBD2 matching 8 bases. In germline, CDR1 is MDHEN, CDR2 SYDVKM. With V trimmed by 6 bases and J by 6 bases, 13 bases remained unmatched. This CDR3 has 16 residues. CDR3 sequence (DNA): TGTGCCAGCAGCGATATTAAAGGACTAGCAAGCAATGAGCAGTTCTTC. Protein: CASSDIKGLASNEQFF.

The chain links TRBV25-1 to TRBJ1-3, with D possibly TRBD1 on 6 matching bases. The CDR3 extends over 15 amino acids. Germline values: CDR1 MGHDK, CDR2 SYGVNS. The V gene lost 3 bases and the J gene lost 6 bases, with 15 bases spanning the gap. The CDR3, as DNA: TGTGCCAGCAGTGAGGCAGGGGAGCGTGCAAACACCATATATTTT. Protein sequence: CASSEAGERANTIYF.

The chain links TRBV27 to TRBJ2-1; TRBD2 matches 7 bases. The CDR3 length is 18 residues. Germline V gene lookup returns CDR1 MNHEY and CDR2 SMNVEV (reference sequence). Unmatched junction bases numbered 18, after V lost 2 bases and J lost 8 bases. CDR3 amino acids: CASSLGGGPLAATDEQFF. CDR3 bases: TGTGCCAGCAGTTTAGGGGGGGGACCGCTAGCGGCGACGGATGAGCAGTTCTTC.

The chain has TRBV6-2 or TRBV6-3 and TRBJ2-7; 13 bases fit TRBD2. V gave up 1 base and J gave up 4 bases; unmatched junction bases: 1. The CDR3 contains 15 residues. CDR1 is MNHEY, CDR2 SVGEGT, per germline. CDR3 region: CASSYLTSGRYEQYF. Here the CDR3 DNA reads TGTGCCAGCAGTTACTTGACTAGCGGGAGGTACGAGCAGTACTTC.

The V call is TRBV28, the J call TRBJ1-5; TRBD1 agrees at 7 bases. This CDR3 region has 15 residues. Per germline, CDR1 MDHEN and CDR2 SYDVKM. V trimming: 5 bases; J trimming: 0 bases; junction bases outside the gene matches: 4. The CDR3 region is CASSLGQPSNQPQHF. For the CDR3, the DNA is TGTGCCAGCAGTCTGGGACAGCCTAGCAATCAGCCCCAGCATTTT. The complete variable domain, with remaining parts taken from reference TRBV28 and TRBJ1-5, reads DVKVTQSSRYLVKRTGEKVFLECVQDMDHENMFWYRQDPGLGLRLIYFSYDVKMKEKGDIPEGYSVSREKKERFSLILESASTNQTSMYLCASSLGQPSNQPQHFGDGTRLSIL.

The chain is built from TRBV3-1 (or the pseudogene TRBV3-2) and TRBJ2-5, with 12 bases aligning to TRBD2. Per germline, CDR1 LGHDT and CDR2 YNNKEL (reference sequence). This CDR3 has 17 amino acids. Trimming took 3 bases from V and 4 from J; bases not matched to a gene: 9. CDR3 sequence reads: CASSHQGLLAGGETQYF. CDR3 DNA: TGTGCCAGCAGCCACCAAGGGTTACTAGCGGGAGGAGAGACCCAGTACTTC.

Only a few counts were recorded for this clone. The chain links TRBV6-7 to TRBJ1-2, with 8 bases fitting TRBD1. TRBV6-7 is annotated as an ORF whose role is uncertain. V shed 9 bases and J 4 bases; nucleotides not matched to a gene: 19. The CDR3 spans 17 residues. CDR3 bases: TGTGCCAGTTACCTAATCGAGCCAGGGGGCCCCCCCTATGGCTACACCTTC. Its protein product is CASYLIEPGGPPYGYTF.

The chain combines TRBV6-1 with TRBJ1-1, with no clear D. The CDR3 spans 14 residues. CDR1 MNHNS and CDR2 SASEGT come from the germline V gene. Trimming stripped 6 bases from V and 1 base from J, with 12 bases between. DNA for the CDR3: TGTGCCAGCAGCCTATCATCTGGGAACACTGAAGCTTTCTTT. As protein: CASSLSSGNTEAFF.

V is TRBV9 and J is TRBJ2-5, with 9 positions matching TRBD2. The CDR3 contains 16 residues. Germline V CDR1 and CDR2: SGDLS, YYNGEE. The V segment lost 0 bases and the J segment 2 bases; nucleotides outside the gene matches: 5. For the CDR3, the DNA is TGTGCCAGCAGCGTAGCCGTAGCGGGGGCTCAAGAGACCCAGTACTTC. Translated: CASSVAVAGAQETQYF.

The rearrangement links TRBV28 to TRBJ1-4, with D possibly TRBD1 on 5 matching bases. Germline V gene lookup returns CDR1 MDHEN and CDR2 SYDVKM. The CDR3 runs to 16 residues. V dropped 5 bases and J dropped 3 bases, with 16 bases sitting between them. The CDR3 region is CASSPARGSANEKLFF. In nucleotides, the CDR3 is TGTGCCAGCAGTCCTGCTAGGGGCTCAGCTAATGAAAAACTGTTTTTT.

This chain joins TRBV5-5 and TRBJ2-3, with 10 bases lining up with TRBD2. The CDR3 spans 17 residues. The junction had 11 bases not matched to a gene; V was cut back by 4 bases and J by 3 bases. Germline V gene sequence: CDR1 SGHKS, CDR2 YYEKEE (reference sequence). As DNA, the CDR3 is TGTGCCAGCAGCAGTATCGTACCGGGACTAGCGACAGATACGCAGTATTTT. This gives the protein CASSSIVPGLATDTQYF.

The chain links TRBV4-3 to TRBJ2-2; no firm D call. V lost 0 bases to trimming and J lost 4 bases, with 12 bases between them. CDR3 length equals 16 residues. Germline CDR1 reads LGHNA; CDR2 reads YSLEER. CDR3 in amino acids: CASSQDRRMGTGELFF. Here the CDR3 DNA reads TGCGCCAGCAGCCAAGATCGGCGGATGGGCACCGGGGAGCTGTTTTTT.